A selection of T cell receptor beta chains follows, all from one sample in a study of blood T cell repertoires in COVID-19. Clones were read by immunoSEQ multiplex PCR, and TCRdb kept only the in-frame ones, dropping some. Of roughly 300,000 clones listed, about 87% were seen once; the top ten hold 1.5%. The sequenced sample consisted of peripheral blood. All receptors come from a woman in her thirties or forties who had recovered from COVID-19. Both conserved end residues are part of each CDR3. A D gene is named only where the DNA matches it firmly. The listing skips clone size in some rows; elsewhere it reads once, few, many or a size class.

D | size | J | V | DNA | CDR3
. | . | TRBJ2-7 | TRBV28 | TGTGCCAGCAGTCGTCCCGGGGTCACGCTCTACGAGCAGTACTTC | CASSRPGVTLYEQYF
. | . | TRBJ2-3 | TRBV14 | TGTGCCAGCAGCCAAGACCGCCGGGTCCCGCAGTATTTT | CASSQDRRVPQYF
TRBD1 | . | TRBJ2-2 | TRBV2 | TGTGCCAGCAGCGGACAGGGGCGAGGCGGGGAGCTGTTTTTT | CASSGQGRGGELFF
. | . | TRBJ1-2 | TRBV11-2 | TGTGCCAGCAGCTCAAGATTAACAGGGTCCCGATACACCTTC | CASSSRLTGSRYTF
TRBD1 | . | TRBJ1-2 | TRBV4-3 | TGCGCCAGCAGCCAAGTTGGACAGGGGACCTTTGGCTACACCTTC | CASSQVGQGTFGYTF
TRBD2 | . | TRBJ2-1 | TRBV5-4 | TGTGCCAGCAGCTTGGCCCAGCGGGGGGGTGCGTGGAATGAGCAGTTCTTC | CASSLAQRGGAWNEQFF
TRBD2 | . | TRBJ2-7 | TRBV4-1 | TGCGCCAGCGGGCGGGGGGTCTCCTACGAGCAGTACTTC | CASGRGVSYEQYF
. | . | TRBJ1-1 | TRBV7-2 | TGTGCCAGCAGCTTAGGAGTAGGGGTACCACAGGTTGCTTTCTTT | CASSLGVGVPQVAFF
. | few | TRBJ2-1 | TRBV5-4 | TGTGCCAGCAGCATAGGAGGGAATTCCTACAATGAGCAGTTCTTC | CASSIGGNSYNEQFF
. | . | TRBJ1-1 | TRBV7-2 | TGTGCCAGCAGCTTCATCGGAGCGGGGCTAATGAACACTGAAGCTTTCTTT | CASSFIGAGLMNTEAFF
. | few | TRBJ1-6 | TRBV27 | TGTGCCAGCAGTTTAAAGGTGCCGGCAGGGAATTCACCCCTCCACTTT | CASSLKVPAGNSPLHF
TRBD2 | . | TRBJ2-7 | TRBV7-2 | TGTGCCAGCAGCTCCTTCTCGGGGGGGGCCTACGAGCAGTACTTC | CASSSFSGGAYEQYF
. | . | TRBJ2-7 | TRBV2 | TGTGCCAGCAGTGCGGACAGCCTCTACGAGCAGTACTTC | CASSADSLYEQYF
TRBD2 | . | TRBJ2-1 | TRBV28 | TGTGCCAGCAGTCCCCGGGGTAGCGGGGTCAATGAGCAGTTCTTC | CASSPRGSGVNEQFF
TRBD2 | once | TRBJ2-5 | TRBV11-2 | TGTGCCAGCAGCGTAGGGACTAGCGGGGGAGAGACCCAGTACTTC | CASSVGTSGGETQYF
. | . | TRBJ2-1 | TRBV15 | TGTGCCACCAGCAGACTGGACAGGCGGGGTGAGCAGTTCTTC | CATSRLDRRGEQFF
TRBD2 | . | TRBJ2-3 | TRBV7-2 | TGTGCCAGCAGCTATCCGGGACTAGCGCCCACAGATACGCAGTATTTT | CASSYPGLAPTDTQYF
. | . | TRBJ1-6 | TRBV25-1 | TGTGCCAGCAGTGAATCGGGAAGGTATAATTCACCCCTCCACTTT | CASSESGRYNSPLHF
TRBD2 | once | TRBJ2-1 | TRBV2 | TGTGCCAGCGGGGGAAGGGAGCGGGGTAATGAGCAGTTCTTC | CASGGRERGNEQFF
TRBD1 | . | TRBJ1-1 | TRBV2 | TGTGCCAGCAGTGCGCCGGGACAGGGGGAAAGGAACACTGAAGCTTTCTTT | CASSAPGQGERNTEAFF
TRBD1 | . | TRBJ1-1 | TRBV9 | TGTGCCAGCAGCGAGGGACAGAGCAATACTGAAGCTTTCTTT | CASSEGQSNTEAFF
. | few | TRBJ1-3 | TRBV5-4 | TGTGCCAGCAGTTATCCGGGATCCGGAAACACCATATATTTT | CASSYPGSGNTIYF
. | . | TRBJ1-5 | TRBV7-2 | TGTGCCAGCAGCTTCCCCCGCGGGGGGGTACTTAGCAATCAGCCCCAGCATTTT | CASSFPRGGVLSNQPQHF
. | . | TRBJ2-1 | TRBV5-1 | TGCGCCAGCAGTCTTACATTGGATGAGCAGTTCTTC | CASSLTLDEQFF
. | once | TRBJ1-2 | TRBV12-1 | TGTGCCAGCAACGGACAGGGGGAGGATGGCTACACCTTC | CASNGQGEDGYTF
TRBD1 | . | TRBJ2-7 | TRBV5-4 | TGTGCCAGCAGCCTACAGGGGCACGAGCAGTACTTC | CASSLQGHEQYF